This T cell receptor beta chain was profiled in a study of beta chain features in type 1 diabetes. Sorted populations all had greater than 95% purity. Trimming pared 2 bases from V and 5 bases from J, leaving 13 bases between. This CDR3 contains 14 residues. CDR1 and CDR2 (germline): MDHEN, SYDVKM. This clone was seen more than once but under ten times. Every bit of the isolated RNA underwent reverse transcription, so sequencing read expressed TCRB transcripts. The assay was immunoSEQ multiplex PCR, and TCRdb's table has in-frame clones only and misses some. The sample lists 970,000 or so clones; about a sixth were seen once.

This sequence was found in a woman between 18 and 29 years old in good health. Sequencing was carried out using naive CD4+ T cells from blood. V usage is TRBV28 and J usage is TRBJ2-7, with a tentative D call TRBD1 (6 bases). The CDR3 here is CASSLSQGWNEQYF. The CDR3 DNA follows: TGTGCCAGCAGTTTAAGCCAGGGGTGGAACGAGCAGTACTTC.